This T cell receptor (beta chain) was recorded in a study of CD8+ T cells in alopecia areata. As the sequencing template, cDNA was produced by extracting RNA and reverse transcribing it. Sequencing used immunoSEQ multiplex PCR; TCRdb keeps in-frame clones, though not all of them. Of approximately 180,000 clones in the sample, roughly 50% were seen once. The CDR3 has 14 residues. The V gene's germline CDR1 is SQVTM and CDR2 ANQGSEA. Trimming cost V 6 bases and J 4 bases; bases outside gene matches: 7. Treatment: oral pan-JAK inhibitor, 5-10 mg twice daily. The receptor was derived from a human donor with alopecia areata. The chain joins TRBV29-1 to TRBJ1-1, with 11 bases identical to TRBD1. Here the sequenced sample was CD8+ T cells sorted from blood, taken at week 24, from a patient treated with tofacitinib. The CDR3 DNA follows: TGCAGCGTCCTCGGACAGGGGGCGGGCACTGAAGCTTTCTTT. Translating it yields CSVLGQGAGTEAFF.